Listed below are T cell receptor beta chains from one sample, sequenced in a study of blood T cell repertoires in COVID-19. The table came from immunoSEQ multiplex PCR; TCRdb's copy has only in-frame clones and leaves some out. The sample yields roughly 220,000 clones, 80% to 90% seen once. Sequenced sample: PBMCs or T cells enriched from blood (not recorded which). All receptors come from a young woman in a cohort exposed to, infected with or recovered from COVID-19 (not recorded which). Each CDR3 is given with its conserved first and last residue.

j_gene | v_gene | CDR3aa
TRBJ2-3 | TRBV6-5 | CACQGAGTDTQYF
TRBJ2-7 | TRBV3-1/TRBV3-2 | CASSQGGSSSF
TRBJ1-3 | TRBV12-3/TRBV12-4 | CASSLGGNTIYF
TRBJ1-5 | TRBV28 | CASSFVTGNQPQHF
TRBJ1-1 | TRBV28 | CASTLQSLTEAFF
TRBJ1-5 | TRBV18 | CASSAGVGSNQPQHF
TRBJ1-1 | TRBV19 | CASRVEDTEAFF
TRBJ2-3 | TRBV28 | CASQAGGVDTQYF
TRBJ2-1 | TRBV12-3/TRBV12-4 | CASSLGDIDEQFF
TRBJ1-2 | TRBV6-6 | CATLTGEGYTF
TRBJ2-2 | TRBV27 | CASSHRDRGAGELFF
TRBJ2-1 | TRBV5-4 | CASSSDRGSWDLYNEQFF
TRBJ2-1 | TRBV5-1 | CASSFSGTIPNEQFF
TRBJ1-4 | TRBV7-9 | CASSRKRGQGDEKLFF
TRBJ2-7 | TRBV27 | CASSPWGGHYEQYF
TRBJ1-5 | TRBV28 | CASRQGGGNQPQHF
TRBJ1-3 | TRBV3-1/TRBV3-2 | CASSVGTGVYTIYF
TRBJ2-5 | TRBV3-1/TRBV3-2 | CASIDRMLETQYF
TRBJ1-5 | TRBV11-3 | CASSLDAIYGYGHQPAPQHF
TRBJ1-6 | TRBV7-9 | CASSTGQHNSPLHF